Listed below are T cell receptor beta chains from one sample, sequenced in a study of Tregs in tolerant kidney transplant recipients. TCRdb's table, derived via immunoSEQ multiplex PCR, lists solely in-frame clones and lacks some. The sample records 74,000 or so clones, around nine tenths being singletons. Material: CD4+ T cells from blood (PBMCs), obtained 24 months after the transplant. Receptor source: a human patient who received a combined kidney and bone marrow transplant. Some T cells may arise from the graft donor. Both conserved end residues are part of each CDR3. D genes are given only for firm matches. Only some rows state a clone size, as once, few, many or a class for expanded clones.

j_call clone_size v_call d_call cdr3_aa cdr3_nt
TRBJ2-1 - TRBV9 TRBD2 CASSATGTRLLEQFF TGTGCCAGCAGCGCCACCGGGACTAGACTTTTAGAGCAGTTCTTC
TRBJ2-3 - TRBV5-4 TRBD2 CASSLVLAGMDTQYF TGTGCCAGCAGCTTGGTTCTAGCGGGGATGGATACGCAGTATTTT
TRBJ1-3 - TRBV19 - CASSMQGHSGNTIYF TGTGCCAGTAGTATGCAGGGGCACTCTGGAAACACCATATATTTT
TRBJ1-3 - TRBV9 - CASSAGGGQRSSGNTIYF TGTGCCAGCAGCGCGGGGGGGGGACAAAGAAGTTCTGGAAACACCATATATTTT
TRBJ2-7 - TRBV7-2 TRBD2 CASSLGLAVLYEQYF TGTGCCAGCAGCTTAGGACTAGCGGTTCTCTACGAGCAGTACTTC
TRBJ1-1 - TRBV19 TRBD1 CASSIAGQGYTEAFF TGTGCCAGTAGTATTGCCGGACAGGGGTACACTGAAGCTTTCTTT
TRBJ2-1 - TRBV28 - CASFTGGNNEQFF TGTGCCAGCTTCACCGGGGGAAACAATGAGCAGTTCTTC
TRBJ1-4 once TRBV29-1 - CSVEGGEPGGLFF TGCAGCGTTGAAGGGGGCGAACCCGGTGGGCTGTTTTTT
TRBJ2-7 - TRBV6-6 TRBD2 CASRRGLAGGVYEQYF TGTGCCAGCAGACGGGGACTAGCGGGAGGAGTTTACGAGCAGTACTTC
TRBJ1-2 - TRBV29-1 - CSVVFPKFVGGGGNYGYTF TGCAGCGTTGTTTTCCCAAAGTTTGTGGGAGGGGGAGGAAACTATGGCTACACCTTC
TRBJ2-1 - TRBV15 - CATSLEVGDEQFF TGTGCCACCAGCCTTGAGGTCGGGGATGAGCAGTTCTTC
TRBJ2-3 - TRBV9 - CASSVAPSTDTQYF TGTGCCAGCAGCGTAGCCCCTAGCACAGATACGCAGTATTTT
TRBJ1-2 - TRBV6-5 - CASSVIGRDGGYTF TGTGCCAGCAGTGTCATCGGCAGGGATGGCGGCTACACCTTC
TRBJ2-1 - TRBV21-1 - CASRRQVEQFF TGTGCCAGCAGAAGACAAGTTGAGCAGTTCTTC
TRBJ1-4 - TRBV10-3 TRBD1 CAISEPQGDFANEKLFF TGTGCCATCAGTGAGCCGCAGGGGGATTTTGCTAATGAAAAACTGTTTTTT
TRBJ1-2 - TRBV11-1 - CASSLSFPGYGYTF TGTGCCAGCAGCTTATCCTTTCCAGGCTATGGCTACACCTTC
TRBJ2-1 few TRBV11-3 TRBD2 CASSRAGGPNNEQFF TGTGCCAGCAGCCGAGCGGGGGGGCCGAACAATGAGCAGTTCTTC
TRBJ1-5 - TRBV7-7 - CASKIRDVNRQELKQPQHF TGTGCCAGCAAAATTAGGGACGTCAACAGACAGGAGTTGAAACAGCCCCAGCATTTT
TRBJ2-4 few TRBV28 - CASSWKGVDIQYF TGTGCCAGCAGTTGGAAGGGAGTGGACATTCAGTACTTC
TRBJ2-1 - TRBV5-4 TRBD2 CASSAASGSYNEQFF TGTGCCAGCAGCGCCGCTAGCGGGAGCTACAATGAGCAGTTCTTC
TRBJ2-3 - TRBV5-1 TRBD1 CASSIRTGRAADTQYF TGCGCCAGCAGCATTAGGACAGGGAGAGCGGCAGATACGCAGTATTTT
TRBJ2-1 - TRBV5-1 TRBD2 CASSLGTSGRVGLPPPEFF TGCGCCAGCAGCTTGGGGACTAGCGGGAGGGTTGGCCTACCCCCACCAGAGTTCTTC